This TCR beta chain is from a study of shared clonotypes between healthy human individuals. The CDR3 contains 17 residues. The V and J ends lost 3 bases and 5 bases respectively, with 20 bases between them. Germline V gene sequence: CDR1 SGHTA, CDR2 FQGTGA. The CD4+ fraction was divided into a CD45RA+ naive subset and a CD45RA-negative memory subset. The repertoire was sequenced with immunoSEQ multiplex PCR; TCRdb's copy has only in-frame clones and lacks some. The sample includes millions of clones, 90% to 95% seen only once; the top ten take more than 0.12%. Notes on the study in general: Clonotypes shared by all four sorted-subset donors had higher generation probabilities than non-shared clonotypes. A limitation of the genetic and exposure-history diversity represented arose from few donors.

On this clone itself: The antigen is unknown.

This rearrangement joins TRBV7-3 to TRBJ2-1, with D possibly TRBD1 on 6 matching bases. The clonotype was recovered from a man between 18 and 35 years old in good health. The sequenced material came from naive CD4+ T cells sorted from blood. Subset denoted: CD45RA+ positively selected. The CDR3 is CASSFRLNRVSHNEQFF. As DNA, the CDR3 is TGTGCCAGCAGCTTCCGCCTAAACAGGGTAAGCCACAATGAGCAGTTCTTC.